This TCR beta chain was observed in a study of shared clonotypes between healthy human individuals (dated by TCRdb to 2020 to 2022). Notes on the research overall: A couple of women and a few men aged 18 to 49 years were included in the cohort. Each donor's leukapheresis produced roughly between roughly 0.9 and 9 billion PBMCs. The study deeply sequenced blood TCR repertoires of five healthy adults to estimate repertoire size and the extent of clonotype sharing between individuals. To increase sequencing depth and limit assay-specific biases, different laboratories used diverse techniques to prepare libraries and sequence TCR repertoires. For each donor, CD4 naive and CD4 memory were each given three plates, CD8 naive was given two plates, and CD8 memory was given one plate.

Points on this clone: Its antigen is currently not known. Base qualities are not provided; no much larger clone lies one nucleotide away.

On the study overall, not on this receptor specifically: The genetic and exposure-history diversity represented was limited by the small number of donors. Compared with non-shared clonotypes, clonotypes shared by all four sorted-subset donors had higher generation probabilities. Pairwise subsampling led to the expectation that sequencing depth would affect the degree of clonotype sharing among donors. Even with the large sequencing depth, rarefaction of the sorted-subset datasets indicated that sequencing was incomplete. Sampling was restricted to blood, and TCR repertoires in tissue are likely to differ from TCR repertoires in blood. Across four donors, about 5% of naive CD4, 3% to 4% of naive CD8, 2.3% of memory CD4, and 0.3% to 0.45% of memory CD8 clonotypes were shared. Naive subsets generally had larger estimated clonotype richness than memory subsets.

TCR CDR3 regions were amplified from genomic DNA by multiplex PCR using the deep immunoSEQ assay. Genomic DNA extracted from each cell subset was distributed evenly over all wells of several immunoSEQ 96-well plates, and each plate served as one replicate. For sorted subsets, 150 to 200 ng genomic DNA, equal to some 28,000 T cell genomes, was loaded into each replicate PCR. Purified libraries were quantified with a Qubit 3.0 fluorometer, sized on a Bioanalyzer 2100, and re-quantified with the KAPA Library Quantification kit. Every immunoSEQ 96-well plate was sequenced on a separate single-read 150-cycle Illumina NextSeq 550 flow cell. Concerning the study's data processing: The immunoSEQ output contained only junctional sequences without quality scores, so filtering could not match that applied to full-length reads. To assign V/J genes and CDR3, sequences were annotated against IMGT germline references using PyIR, a Python wrapper for IgBLAST v1.9. Reads were removed for weak V/J assignments (E-value above 1e-6), missing CDR3, stop codons, out-of-frame junctions, or ambiguous translated residues. V3J clonotypes were defined by identical inferred V gene, J gene, and CDR3 amino acid sequence. To compute the percentage overlap between repertoires, the number of shared unique clonotypes was divided by the size of the smaller repertoire. Richness of each repertoire was evaluated using RTK rarefaction, the Chao1 estimator, and Recon v2.1 estimates of unobserved clonotypes. For all TCRbeta clonotypes obtained by the gDNA method from a handful of donors, generation probabilities were computed with OLGA. The table comes from immuneACCESS by way of TCRdb, which keeps in-frame sequences with V and J called. Part of the clones is missing from these tables; in studies checked, under half for an unresolved V gene and the rest for unknown reasons. The V and J calls and clone size come from that table; D and trimming were worked out from the DNA. Across this sample there are some 690,000 clones, with about nine tenths seen only once. The top ten clonotypes cover roughly 36% of the sample.

V and J are truncated by 6 bases and 0 bases respectively, leaving an intervening sequence of 14 bases. The germline V gene (reference sequence) yields MNHEY for CDR1 and SMNVEV for CDR2. The CDR3 runs 15 residues from the cysteine to the phenylalanine. Just CDR3 DNA is preserved here, 45 bases in frame from base 1. Healthy HIV-negative adults with no recently reported acute infections or vaccinations were included as donors. Every donor was a Caucasian adult living in Nashville, Tennessee, USA. CD8 memory samples combined magnetically selected CD45RO+ cells with CCR7-negative CD45RA+ effector memory (TemRA) cells. After blood collection by leukapheresis, PBMCs were isolated using Ficoll-Histopaque density gradient centrifugation and then cryopreserved in the vapor phase of liquid nitrogen. Analytical flow cytometry was used to check the purity and quantity of every magnetically sorted T cell population. Genomic DNA was isolated from every sorted fraction and measured by UV absorbance on a Nanodrop 2000c.

Sequences were obtained from memory CD8+ T cells from PBMCs. This specimen's cell subset or site label, per the study, means: CD45RO+ cells pooled with CCR7-negative TemRA cells. The receptor was isolated from a man between 18 and 35 years old in good health. Some clones in this sample may be carry-over from other donors' samples. The sequence links TRBV27 to TRBJ2-5; the D element could tentatively be TRBD1 or TRBD2, as 5 bases agree for each. The CDR3 region reads CASSPTGLYQETQYF. The nucleotide sequence is given as TGTGCCAGCAGCCCGACGGGGCTATACCAAGAGACCCAGTACTTC.